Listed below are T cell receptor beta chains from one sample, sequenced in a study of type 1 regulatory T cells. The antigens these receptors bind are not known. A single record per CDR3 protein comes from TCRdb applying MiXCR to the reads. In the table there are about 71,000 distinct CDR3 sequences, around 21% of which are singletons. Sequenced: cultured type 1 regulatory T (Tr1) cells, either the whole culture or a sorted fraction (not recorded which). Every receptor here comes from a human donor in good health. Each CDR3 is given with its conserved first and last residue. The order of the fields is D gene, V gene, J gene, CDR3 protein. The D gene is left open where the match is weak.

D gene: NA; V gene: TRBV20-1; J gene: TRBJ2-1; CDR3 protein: CSAPGVYRNEQFF
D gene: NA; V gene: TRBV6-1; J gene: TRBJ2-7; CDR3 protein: CASGHSSYEQYF
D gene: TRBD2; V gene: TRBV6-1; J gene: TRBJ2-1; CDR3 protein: CAARGWGGSSYNEQFF
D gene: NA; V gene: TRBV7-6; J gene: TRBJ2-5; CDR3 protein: CASSLVLRRGETQYF
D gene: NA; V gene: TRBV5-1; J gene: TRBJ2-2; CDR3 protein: CASYLWDTGELFF
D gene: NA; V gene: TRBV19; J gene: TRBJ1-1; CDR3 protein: CASSIGRLTNTEAFF
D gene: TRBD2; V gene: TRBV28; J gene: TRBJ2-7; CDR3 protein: CASSLIAGGRYEQYF
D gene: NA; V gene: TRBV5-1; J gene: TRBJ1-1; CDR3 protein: CASTRGMNTEAFF
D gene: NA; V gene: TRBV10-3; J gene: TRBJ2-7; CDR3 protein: CASSPSRGPMHEQYF
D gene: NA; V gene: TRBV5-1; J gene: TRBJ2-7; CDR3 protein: CASSLGPLGSYEQYF
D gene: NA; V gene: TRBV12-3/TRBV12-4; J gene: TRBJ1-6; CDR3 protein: CASSFKDSYNSPLHF
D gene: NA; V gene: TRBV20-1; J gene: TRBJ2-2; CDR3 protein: CSAGALNTGELFF
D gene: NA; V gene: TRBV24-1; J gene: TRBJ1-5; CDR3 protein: CATSAPGAAQPQHF
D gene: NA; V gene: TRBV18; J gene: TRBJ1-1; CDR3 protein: CASSPSQGGGNTEAFF
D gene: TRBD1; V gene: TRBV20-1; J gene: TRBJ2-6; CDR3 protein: CSARGRGTGGSGANVLTF
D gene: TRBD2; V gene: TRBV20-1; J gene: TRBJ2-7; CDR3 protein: CSARGVAGGTYEQYF
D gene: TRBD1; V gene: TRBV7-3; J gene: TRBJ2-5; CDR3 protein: CASSPAGGQGGETQYF
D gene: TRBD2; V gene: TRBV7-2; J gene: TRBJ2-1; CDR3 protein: CASSLALTSGNEQFF
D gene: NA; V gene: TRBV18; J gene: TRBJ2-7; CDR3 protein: CASSPLRGTFYEQYF
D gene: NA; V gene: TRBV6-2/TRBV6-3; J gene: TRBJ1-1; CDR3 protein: CASSYLGKDLWESEAFF
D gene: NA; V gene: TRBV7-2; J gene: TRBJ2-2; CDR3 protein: CASSHYTGELFF
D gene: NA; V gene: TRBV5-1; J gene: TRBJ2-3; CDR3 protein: CASSREFGADTQYF
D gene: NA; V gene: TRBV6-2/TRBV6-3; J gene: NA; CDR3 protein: CASRSTPEQFF
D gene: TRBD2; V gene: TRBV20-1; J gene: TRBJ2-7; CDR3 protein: CSARGASGNKANEQYF
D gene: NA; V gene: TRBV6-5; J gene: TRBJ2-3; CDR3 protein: CASSFKVEFAQYF
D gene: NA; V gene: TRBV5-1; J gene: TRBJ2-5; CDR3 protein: CASSDRRLETQYF
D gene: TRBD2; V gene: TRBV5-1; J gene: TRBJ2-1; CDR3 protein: CASSSLGLAGGNEQFF
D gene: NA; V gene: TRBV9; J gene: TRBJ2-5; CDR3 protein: CASSVNKAGTQYF
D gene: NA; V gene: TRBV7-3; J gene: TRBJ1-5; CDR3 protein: CASSLNSGEPQHF
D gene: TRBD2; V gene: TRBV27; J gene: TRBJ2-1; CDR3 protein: CASSLDPLAPYNEQFF
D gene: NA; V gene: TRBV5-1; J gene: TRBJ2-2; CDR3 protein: CASSLSRALTGELFF
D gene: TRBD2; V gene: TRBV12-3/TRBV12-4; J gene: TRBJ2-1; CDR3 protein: CASSLTSGIDNEQFF
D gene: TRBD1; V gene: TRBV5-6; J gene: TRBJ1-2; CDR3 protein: CASSLVPGQLNYGYTF
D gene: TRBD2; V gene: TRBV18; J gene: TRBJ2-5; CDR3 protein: CASSPRLAGVGETQYF
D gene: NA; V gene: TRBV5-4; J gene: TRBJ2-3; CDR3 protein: CASSLRGRNTQYF
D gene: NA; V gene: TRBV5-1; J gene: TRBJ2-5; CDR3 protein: CASSPGSGGETQYF
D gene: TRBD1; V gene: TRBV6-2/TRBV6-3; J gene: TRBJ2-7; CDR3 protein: CASRSVGTAIYEQYF
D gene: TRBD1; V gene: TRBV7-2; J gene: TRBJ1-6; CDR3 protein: CASSPRQGNSPLHF
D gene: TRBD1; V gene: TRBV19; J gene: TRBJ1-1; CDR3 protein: CASSFRGPNTEAFF
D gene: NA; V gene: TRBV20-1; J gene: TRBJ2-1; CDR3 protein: CSASWERDEQFF
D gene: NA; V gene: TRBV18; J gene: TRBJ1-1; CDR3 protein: CASSQQKGTEAFF
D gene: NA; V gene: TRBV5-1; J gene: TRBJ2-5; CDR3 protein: CASSSSVGGGEETQYF
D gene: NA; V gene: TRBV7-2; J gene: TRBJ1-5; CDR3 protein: CASSQNDGNQPQHF
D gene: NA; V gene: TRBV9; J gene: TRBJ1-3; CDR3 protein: CASSDRGSSGNTIYF
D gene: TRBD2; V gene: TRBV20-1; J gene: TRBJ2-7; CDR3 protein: CSAPSGVTSGYEQYF
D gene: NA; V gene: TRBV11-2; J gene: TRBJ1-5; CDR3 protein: CASSLGITRNQPQHF
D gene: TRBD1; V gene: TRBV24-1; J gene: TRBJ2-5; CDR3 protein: CATSGRTGRQETQYF
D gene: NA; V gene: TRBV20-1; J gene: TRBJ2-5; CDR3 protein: CSASGPRRKAQYF
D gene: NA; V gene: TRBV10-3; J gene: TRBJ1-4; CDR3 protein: CAISLGRNEKLFF
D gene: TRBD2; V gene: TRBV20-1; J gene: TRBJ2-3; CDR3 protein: CSASTSGSGYTQYF
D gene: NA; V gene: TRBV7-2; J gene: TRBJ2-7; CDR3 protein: CASSSGVRQGEYF
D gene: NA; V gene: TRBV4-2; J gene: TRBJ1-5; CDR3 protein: CASSQEGFNQPQHF
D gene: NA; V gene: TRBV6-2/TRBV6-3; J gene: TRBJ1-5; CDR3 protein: CASSYRGRNQPQHF
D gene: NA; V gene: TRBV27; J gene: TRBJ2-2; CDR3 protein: CASSGRDGTGELFF
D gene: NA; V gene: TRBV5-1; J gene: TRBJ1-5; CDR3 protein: CASSPNGGDQPQHF
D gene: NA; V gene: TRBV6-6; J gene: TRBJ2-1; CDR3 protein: CASRVTGLSSYNEQFF
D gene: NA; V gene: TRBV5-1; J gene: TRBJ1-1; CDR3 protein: CASSLTGMNTEAFF
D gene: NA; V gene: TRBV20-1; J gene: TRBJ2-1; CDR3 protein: CSARGGALYNEQFF